This TCR beta chain was documented in a study of T cell responses to AZD1222 COVID-19 vaccine. Measured with immunoSEQ multiplex PCR; TCRdb has only the in-frame clones, and not every one. The profile shows approximately 150,000 clones, approximately 86% of them singletons. Trimming shortened V by 1 base and J by 0 bases, and 9 bases separated the two germline ends. Germline loops: CDR1 SGHTA, CDR2 FQGNSA. CDR3 length: 15 amino acids. The source is an adult who received the MenACWY meningococcal vaccine as a control. This rearrangement joins TRBV7-2 to TRBJ1-2; unclear D gene. The sample consisted of peripheral blood, taken 28 days after the second dose of the MenACWY control vaccine. CDR3 region: CASSLVLIANYGYTF. In nucleotides, the CDR3 is TGTGCCAGCAGCTTAGTTCTCATAGCTAACTATGGCTACACCTTC.